This is a list of T cell receptor beta chains from one sample in a study of tumor-infiltrating lymphocytes in glioblastoma multiforme. Each CDR3 protein is one row after TCRdb ran MiXCR on the multiplex PCR reads. This table has approximately 14,000 distinct CDR3 sequences, about 69% appearing once. The sample taken for sequencing was brain tumor tissue. The receptors originated from a male donor with glioblastoma. The conserved cysteine and the conserved F or W are not part of the CDR3 here.

v_gene	CDR3aa
TRBV20-1	SASLRMNTEAF
TRBV12-3/TRBV12-4	ASTFGGETQY
TRBV20-1	SAREGTGGEHQH
TRBV7-8	ASSLPGSLNLQETQY
TRBV6-5	ASSGRGSGANVLT
TRBV10-3	AISVDSQSYEQY
TRBV20-1	SASRPDRKNQPQH
TRBV20-1	SARASEGLGSEQF
TRBV6-5	ASRTQGRGGYT
TRBV20-1	SARKTGGLSTQY
TRBV29-1	SGLQPSTWRDSLF
TRBV6-5	ASSYGGGQKVYEQY
TRBV5-5	TSSLGGETQY
TRBV11-2	ASSLDPQGDTEPF
TRBV11-2	ASSLERGDEQY
TRBV7-9	ASVRNSQETQY
TRBV11-3	ASLVDGNEQF
TRBV5-5	ASSSGHHYGYT